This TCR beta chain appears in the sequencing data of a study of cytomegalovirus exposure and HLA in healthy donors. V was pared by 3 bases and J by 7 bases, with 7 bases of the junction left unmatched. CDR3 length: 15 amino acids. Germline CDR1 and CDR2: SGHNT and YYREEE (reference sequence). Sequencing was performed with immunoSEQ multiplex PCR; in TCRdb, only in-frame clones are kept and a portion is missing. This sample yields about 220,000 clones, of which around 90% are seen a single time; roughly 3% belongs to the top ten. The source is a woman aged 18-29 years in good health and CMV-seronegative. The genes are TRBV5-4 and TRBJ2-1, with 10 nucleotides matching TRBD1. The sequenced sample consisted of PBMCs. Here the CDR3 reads CASSSGQGTWNEQFF. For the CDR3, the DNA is TGTGCCAGCAGCTCGGGACAGGGGACTTGGAATGAGCAGTTCTTC.